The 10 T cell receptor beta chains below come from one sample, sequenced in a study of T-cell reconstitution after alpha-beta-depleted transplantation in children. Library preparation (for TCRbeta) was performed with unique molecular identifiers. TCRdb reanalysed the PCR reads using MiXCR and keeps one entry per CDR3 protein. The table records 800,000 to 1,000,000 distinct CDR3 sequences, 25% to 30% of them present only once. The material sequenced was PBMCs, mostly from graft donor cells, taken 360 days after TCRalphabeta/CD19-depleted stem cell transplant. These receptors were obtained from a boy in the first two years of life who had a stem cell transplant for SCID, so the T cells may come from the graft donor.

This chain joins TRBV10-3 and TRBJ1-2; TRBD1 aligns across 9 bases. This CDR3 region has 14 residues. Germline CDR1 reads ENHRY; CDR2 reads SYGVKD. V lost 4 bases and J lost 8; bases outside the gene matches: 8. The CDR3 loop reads CAISGRDRAEGYTF. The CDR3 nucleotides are TGTGCCATCAGTGGACGGGACAGGGCCGAGGGCTACACCTTC.

In nucleotides, the CDR3 is TGCAGTGCTAGACCTCGGGGGGTCGTCGGCAATCAGCCCCAGCATTTT. This sequence encodes CSARPRGVVGNQPQHF. This sequence joins TRBV20-1 and TRBJ1-5, with a possible D match to TRBD1 (5 bases). V was trimmed by 2 bases and J by 2 bases, leaving 16 bases between them. Germline V gene sequence: CDR1 DFQATT, CDR2 SNEGSKA (reference sequence). The CDR3 totals 16 residues.

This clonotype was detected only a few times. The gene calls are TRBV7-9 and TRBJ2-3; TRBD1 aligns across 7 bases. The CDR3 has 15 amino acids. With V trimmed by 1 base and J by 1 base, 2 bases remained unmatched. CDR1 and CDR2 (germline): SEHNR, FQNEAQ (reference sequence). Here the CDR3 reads CASSLGDSRTDTQYF. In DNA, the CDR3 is TGTGCCAGCAGCTTAGGGGACAGCCGCACAGATACGCAGTATTTT. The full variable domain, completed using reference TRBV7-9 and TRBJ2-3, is DTGVSQNPRHKITKRGQNVTFRCDPISEHNRLYWYRQTLGQGPEFLTYFQNEAQLEKSRLLSDRFSAERPKGSFSTLEIQRTEQGDSAMYLCASSLGDSRTDTQYFGPGTRLTVL.

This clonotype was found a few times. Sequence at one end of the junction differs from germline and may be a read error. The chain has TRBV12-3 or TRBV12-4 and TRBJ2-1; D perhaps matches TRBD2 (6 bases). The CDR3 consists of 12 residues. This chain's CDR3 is CACSLRGNEQFF. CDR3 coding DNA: TGTGCCTGCAGTCTCCGGGGGAATGAGCAGTTCTTC.

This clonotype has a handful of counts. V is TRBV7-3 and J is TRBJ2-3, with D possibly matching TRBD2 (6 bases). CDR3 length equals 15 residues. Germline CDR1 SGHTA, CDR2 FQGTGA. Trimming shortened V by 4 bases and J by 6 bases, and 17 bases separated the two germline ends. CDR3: CASSSNTGLTDTQYF. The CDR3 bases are TGTGCCAGCAGCTCAAATACGGGACTGACTGATACGCAGTATTTT.

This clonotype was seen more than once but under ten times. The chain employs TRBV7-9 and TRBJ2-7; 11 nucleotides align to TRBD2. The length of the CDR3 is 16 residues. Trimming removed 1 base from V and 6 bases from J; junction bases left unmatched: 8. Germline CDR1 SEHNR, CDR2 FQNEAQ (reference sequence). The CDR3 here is CASSLVSSGGALEQYF. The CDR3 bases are TGTGCCAGCAGCTTAGTGAGTAGCGGGGGGGCGCTCGAGCAGTACTTC.

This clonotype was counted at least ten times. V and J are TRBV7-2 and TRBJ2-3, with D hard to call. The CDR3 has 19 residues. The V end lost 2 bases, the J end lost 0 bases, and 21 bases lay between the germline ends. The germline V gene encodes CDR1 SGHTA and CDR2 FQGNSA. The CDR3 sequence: CASSLSLGNPGWSTDTQYF. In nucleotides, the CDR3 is TGTGCCAGCAGCTTATCCCTAGGGAACCCTGGATGGAGCACAGATACGCAGTATTTT.

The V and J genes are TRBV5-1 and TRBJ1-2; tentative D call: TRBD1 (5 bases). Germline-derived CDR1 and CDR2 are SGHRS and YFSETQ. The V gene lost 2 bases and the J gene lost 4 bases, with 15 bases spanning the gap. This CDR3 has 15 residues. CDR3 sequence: CASSFDSWSSYGYTF. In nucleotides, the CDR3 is TGCGCCAGCAGCTTCGACAGTTGGTCCTCCTATGGCTACACCTTC.

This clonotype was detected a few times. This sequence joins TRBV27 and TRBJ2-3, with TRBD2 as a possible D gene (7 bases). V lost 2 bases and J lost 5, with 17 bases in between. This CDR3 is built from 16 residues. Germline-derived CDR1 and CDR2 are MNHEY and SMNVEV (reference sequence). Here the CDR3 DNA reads TGTGCCAGCAGTTTAAGTGGGACTACAGGGAGAGATACGCAGTATTTT. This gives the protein CASSLSGTTGRDTQYF.

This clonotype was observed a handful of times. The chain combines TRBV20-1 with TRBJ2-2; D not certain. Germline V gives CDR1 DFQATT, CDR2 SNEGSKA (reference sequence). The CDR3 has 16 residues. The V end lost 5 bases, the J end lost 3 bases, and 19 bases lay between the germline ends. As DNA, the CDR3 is TGCAGTGCTCAAAGAAGAGGAGCCCAGGACACCGGGGAGCTGTTTTTT. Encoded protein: CSAQRRGAQDTGELFF.